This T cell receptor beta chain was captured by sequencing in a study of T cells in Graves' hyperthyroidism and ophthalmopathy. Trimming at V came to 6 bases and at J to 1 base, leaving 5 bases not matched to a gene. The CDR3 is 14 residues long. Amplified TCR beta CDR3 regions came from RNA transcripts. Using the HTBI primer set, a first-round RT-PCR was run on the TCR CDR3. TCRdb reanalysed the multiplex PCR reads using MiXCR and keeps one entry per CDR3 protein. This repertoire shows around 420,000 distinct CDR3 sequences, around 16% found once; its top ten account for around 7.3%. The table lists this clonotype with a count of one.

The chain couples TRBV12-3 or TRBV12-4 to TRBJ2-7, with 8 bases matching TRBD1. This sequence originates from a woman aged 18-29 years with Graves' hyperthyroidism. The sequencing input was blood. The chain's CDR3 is CASSWTGTSYEQYF. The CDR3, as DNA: TGTGCCAGCAGCTGGACAGGGACTTCCTACGAGCAGTACTTC.